These 32 T cell receptor beta chains were sequenced from one sample in a study of blood T cell repertoires in COVID-19. Clones were read by immunoSEQ multiplex PCR, and TCRdb kept only the in-frame ones, dropping some. Counted here are 300,000 or so clones, approximately 87% occurring once; the ten biggest clones make up approximately 1.4%. Sample: peripheral blood. These receptors came from a middle-aged woman who had recovered from COVID-19.

The gene calls are TRBV4-2 and TRBJ2-7; D is perhaps TRBD2 (7 bases). Trimming left V 0 bases short and J 9 bases short, with 18 bases between. Germline V gene lookup returns CDR1 LGHNA and CDR2 YNFKEQ. This CDR3 has 15 residues. The CDR3 DNA is TGTGCCAGCAGCCAAGATCTAGTGGCCGGGGGGCCGCAGTACTTC. Amino acid sequence: CASSQDLVAGGPQYF.

The CDR3: CASSIDQRRRNTEAFF. The CDR3 bases are TGTGCCAGTAGTATAGATCAGCGCCGTAGGAACACTGAAGCTTTCTTT. This rearrangement joins TRBV19 to TRBJ1-1; D unresolved. Germline V lookup: CDR1 LNHDA, CDR2 SQIVND (reference sequence). Trimming stripped 0 bases from V and 1 base from J, with 12 bases between. There are 16 residues in the CDR3.

The chain combines TRBV20-1 with TRBJ1-2; D is ambiguous. Germline assignment: CDR1 DFQATT and CDR2 SNEGSKA (reference sequence). This CDR3 is built from 11 residues. Deletions cut 5 bases from V and 3 bases from J, with 7 bases between. The CDR3 nucleotides are TGCAGTGCTTCCCAATACTATGGCTACACCTTC. Translating gives CSASQYYGYTF.

The gene calls are TRBV6-5 and TRBJ1-3; 9 nucleotides match TRBD1. Germline trimming cut 8 bases from V and 11 bases from J; bases unmatched to any gene: 10. This CDR3 region has 13 residues. CDR1 and CDR2 (germline): MNHEY, SVGAGI. The CDR3 region has the DNA TGTGCCAGCCGATACACAGGGGGCGTCTCCATATATTTT. Encoded protein: CASRYTGGVSIYF.

J is TRBJ2-3 and V is TRBV9, with TRBD2 identical over 9 bases. The CDR3 totals 17 residues. The trim removed 4 bases at V and 2 bases at J, leaving 11 bases unmatched. From germline, CDR1 is SGDLS and CDR2 YYNGEE. CDR3 region: CASSSGLARTYTDTQYF. The DNA for the CDR3 is TGTGCCAGCAGCTCAGGACTAGCGCGGACCTACACAGATACGCAGTATTTT. The full variable domain, in which reference TRBV9 and TRBJ2-3 provide the parts outside the CDR3, is DSGVTQTPKHLITATGQRVTLRCSPRSGDLSVYWYQQSLDQGLQFLIQYYNGEERAKGNILERFSAQQFPDLHSELNLSSLELGDSALYFCASSSGLARTYTDTQYFGPGTRLTVL.

This rearrangement joins TRBV10-3 to TRBJ1-6, with D tentatively TRBD1 (6 bases). The germline V and J ends were trimmed by 3 bases and 7 bases, with 22 bases remaining between them. This CDR3 comprises 18 residues. Per the germline V gene, CDR1 is ENHRY and CDR2 is SYGVKD. The CDR3 protein is CAISDRDKRYVWNSPLHF. The CDR3 DNA is TGTGCCATCAGTGATCGGGACAAGCGCTACGTTTGGAATTCACCCCTCCACTTT.

The V and J genes are TRBV11-2 and TRBJ2-5; D is unresolved. This CDR3 has 18 residues. Trimming left V 3 bases short and J 3 bases short, with 23 bases between. Germline CDR1 is SGHAT and CDR2 is FQNNGV. CDR3: CASSFNGPLPVREETQYF. The CDR3 DNA is TGTGCCAGCAGCTTTAATGGGCCTCTCCCGGTCAGAGAAGAGACCCAGTACTTC.

The V gene is TRBV11-3, the J gene TRBJ2-5; a weak D match, TRBD2 (6 bases). CDR1 is SGHNT, CDR2 YENEEA, per germline. The CDR3 sequence is 15 residues long. The V end lost 0 bases, the J end lost 5 bases, and 13 bases lay between the germline ends. The CDR3 sequence is CASSLETAREETQYF. CDR3 bases: TGTGCCAGCAGCTTAGAGACAGCCCGGGAGGAGACCCAGTACTTC.

This rearrangement joins TRBV27 to TRBJ1-6; 9 nucleotides agree with TRBD1. J was trimmed by 6 bases and V by 6 bases; bases with no gene match: 9. This CDR3 region has 16 residues. The germline V gene encodes CDR1 MNHEY and CDR2 SMNVEV (reference sequence). CDR3 residues: CASSPGQGPSNSPLHF. CDR3 bases: TGTGCCAGCAGCCCCGGACAGGGGCCCTCTAATTCACCCCTCCACTTT.

The chain carries TRBV30 and TRBJ1-2; 7 bases line up with TRBD1. This CDR3 has 12 amino acids. The germline V gene has CDR1 GTSNPN and CDR2 SVGIG (reference sequence). J lost 8 bases, V lost 4 bases, and 7 bases had no gene match. The CDR3 region is CAWMTGRGGYTF. The CDR3 DNA reads as TGTGCCTGGATGACAGGGCGGGGCGGCTACACCTTC.

The gene calls are TRBV7-9 and TRBJ2-1, with 13 positions matching TRBD2. Trimming took 3 bases from V and 4 from J; bases not matched to a gene: 3. The CDR3 covers 16 residues. Germline values: CDR1 SEHNR, CDR2 FQNEAQ (reference sequence). The CDR3 region has the DNA TGTGCCAGCAGCTTTGCGACTAGCGGGGGGTACAATGAGCAGTTCTTC. It encodes CASSFATSGGYNEQFF.

This sequence joins TRBV30 and TRBJ2-5; 7 bases line up with TRBD2. The CDR3 consists of 13 residues. V was pared by 2 bases and J by 4 bases, with 4 bases of the junction left unmatched. Germline CDR1 and CDR2: GTSNPN and SVGIG (reference sequence). Here the CDR3 reads CAWSTTGGETQYF. As DNA, the CDR3 is TGTGCCTGGAGTACTACGGGGGGAGAGACCCAGTACTTC.

The chain uses TRBV5-1 and TRBJ2-7; the D gene is possibly TRBD1 (6 bases). There are 15 residues in the CDR3. V gave up 2 bases and J gave up 6 bases, with 18 bases separating them. The germline V gene has CDR1 SGHRS and CDR2 YFSETQ. The CDR3 is CASSFGNRDPSEQYF. For the CDR3, the DNA is TGCGCCAGCAGCTTTGGCAACAGGGACCCATCCGAGCAGTACTTC.

This chain's CDR3 is CASSQITGTGFMNTEAFF. CDR3 DNA sequence: TGCGCCAGCAGCCAGATAACCGGGACAGGGTTTATGAACACTGAAGCTTTCTTT. This chain links TRBV4-3 with TRBJ1-1; 9 bases map to TRBD1. This CDR3 is 18 amino acids long. Unmatched junction bases numbered 11, after V lost 3 bases and J lost 0 bases. Germline lookup yields CDR1 LGHNA and CDR2 YSLEER.

V usage is TRBV10-1 and J usage is TRBJ1-2; 8 nucleotides line up with TRBD1. V shed 3 bases, J shed 2 bases, and the junction held 17 bases outside the gene matches. The CDR3 totals 19 residues. Germline V CDR1 and CDR2: WNHNN, SYGVQD (reference sequence). The CDR3 DNA sequence: TGCGCCAGCAGTGAACTCTTTCGTGGGACAGGCGATCCGAACTATGGCTACACCTTC. Translation: CASSELFRGTGDPNYGYTF.

The chain employs TRBV7-2 and TRBJ1-5; D may be TRBD1 (6 bases). The V gene lost 3 bases and the J gene lost 5 bases, with 17 bases spanning the gap. CDR3 length equals 16 residues. Germline CDR1 reads SGHTA; CDR2 reads FQGNSA. CDR3 coding DNA: TGTGCCAGCAGCTTCGGGGTAGCCCAGGGGCATCAGCCCCAGCATTTT. Encoded protein: CASSFGVAQGHQPQHF.

The chain recombines TRBV27 with TRBJ1-1, with D tentatively TRBD1 (6 bases). The CDR3 runs 15 residues. V lost 6 bases and J 0 bases, leaving 14 bases between the germline ends. Germline CDR1 is MNHEY and CDR2 is SMNVEV (reference sequence). This CDR3 is CASRRDQGMNTEAFF. CDR3 in DNA: TGTGCCAGCAGAAGGGATCAGGGGATGAACACTGAAGCTTTCTTT.

The chain carries TRBV5-6 and TRBJ2-1; TRBD2 agrees at 9 bases. With 6 bases clipped from V and 3 bases from J, the junction kept 7 bases outside the gene matches. Germline loops: CDR1 SGHDT, CDR2 YYEEEE. The CDR3 loop spans 15 amino acids. CDR3 DNA sequence: TGTGCCAGCATCATTAGCGGGGGCCGCTACAATGAGCAGTTCTTC. Residues: CASIISGGRYNEQFF.

The gene calls are TRBV7-8 and TRBJ2-3; a weak D match, TRBD2 (5 bases). The CDR3 has 14 residues. Trimming removed 5 bases from V and 1 base from J, with 10 bases in between. The germline CDR1 and CDR2 sequences are SGHVS and FQNEAQ. The CDR3 DNA reads as TGTGCCAGCAGCACAGAGAGGGGCACAGATACGCAGTATTTT. It specifies CASSTERGTDTQYF.

The CDR3 sequence is CASSSLAGGPYNEQFF. Written as DNA, the CDR3 is TGTGCCAGCAGTTCCCTAGCGGGGGGTCCCTACAATGAGCAGTTCTTC. The chain is built from TRBV2 and TRBJ2-1, with 11 bases lining up with TRBD2. Per the germline V gene, CDR1 is SNHLY and CDR2 is FYNNEI. The CDR3 runs 16 residues. V gave up 5 bases and J gave up 2 bases; unmatched junction bases: 5.

V is TRBV3-1 (or the pseudogene TRBV3-2) and J is TRBJ2-5; D is perhaps TRBD2 (6 bases). Trimming shortened V by 4 bases and J by 2 bases, and 14 bases separated the two germline ends. CDR1 is LGHDT, CDR2 YNNKEL, per germline (reference sequence). The CDR3 contains 15 residues. The CDR3 reads CASSPGGFEQETQYF. CDR3 sequence (DNA): TGTGCCAGCAGCCCAGGAGGGTTCGAACAAGAGACCCAGTACTTC.

The gene calls are TRBV19 and TRBJ1-4; no clear D gene. V was cut by 4 bases and J by 5 bases, with 14 bases left in between. The CDR3 runs 15 residues. Per germline, CDR1 LNHDA and CDR2 SQIVND (reference sequence). The CDR3 bases are TGTGCCAGTAGTACCTCTAGACGGGGAAATGAAAAACTGTTTTTT. Its translation: CASSTSRRGNEKLFF.

The J gene is TRBJ1-5, the V gene TRBV7-2, with 9 bases fitting TRBD1. Looked up from germline, CDR1 is SGHTA and CDR2 is FQGNSA. With V trimmed by 4 bases and J by 6 bases, 13 bases remained unmatched. This CDR3 has 17 residues. The CDR3 region is CASSSTQGALSLQPQHF. The CDR3 DNA sequence: TGTGCCAGCAGCTCTACACAGGGGGCTCTTTCTCTTCAGCCCCAGCATTTT.

The chain carries TRBV5-1 and TRBJ2-4; 7 bases fit TRBD2. Per germline, CDR1 SGHRS and CDR2 YFSETQ. J was trimmed by 8 bases and V by 0 bases; bases with no gene match: 11. CDR3 length equals 16 residues. The CDR3 protein is CASSLAGRGGGDIQYF. The DNA for the CDR3 is TGCGCCAGCAGCTTGGCCGGACGCGGGGGAGGCGACATTCAGTACTTC.

This chain uses TRBV11-2 with TRBJ2-7; TRBD2 aligns across 10 bases. This CDR3 contains 15 residues. Germline-derived CDR1 and CDR2 are SGHAT and FQNNGV. V was clipped by 1 base and J by 1 base; unmatched bases: 1. CDR3 region: CASSLGAGGSYEQYF. CDR3 bases: TGTGCCAGCAGCTTAGGAGCGGGGGGGTCCTACGAGCAGTACTTC.

The chain recombines TRBV5-4 with TRBJ2-7, with D perhaps matching TRBD2 (6 bases). CDR3 length equals 13 residues. Trimming stripped 4 bases from V and 3 bases from J, with 11 bases between. CDR1 and CDR2 from the germline V gene are SGHNT and YYREEE (reference sequence). CDR3 sequence reads: CASSGGSGYEQYF. CDR3 DNA sequence: TGTGCCAGCAGCGGAGGGTCGGGCTACGAGCAGTACTTC. The whole variable domain, remainder taken from reference TRBV5-4 and TRBJ2-7, is ETGVTQSPTHLIKTRGQQVTLRCSSQSGHNTVSWYQQALGQGPQFIFQYYREEENGRGNFPPRFSGLQFPNYSSELNVNALELDDSALYLCASSGGSGYEQYFGPGTRLTVT.

This clone has just one count. The chain carries TRBV27 and TRBJ2-3; a possible D gene is TRBD1 (5 bases). This CDR3 region has 14 residues. Germline V gene data show CDR1 as MNHEY and CDR2 as SMNVEV (reference sequence). V lost 5 bases and J 2 bases, leaving 11 bases between the germline ends. CDR3: CASSIRVPTDTQYF. CDR3 in DNA: TGTGCCAGCAGTATCAGGGTCCCCACAGATACGCAGTATTTT.

The V and J genes are TRBV12-3 or TRBV12-4 and TRBJ1-2, with 8 bases aligning to TRBD1. V shed 6 bases and J 8 bases; nucleotides not matched to a gene: 5. CDR3 size: 12 residues. CDR3 loop: CASSISGGGYTF. Written as DNA, the CDR3 is TGTGCCAGCAGCATATCAGGGGGCGGCTACACCTTC.

This clone was counted many times. The chain has TRBV9 and TRBJ1-2; 10 nucleotides match TRBD1. V was pared by 3 bases and J by 4 bases, with 9 bases of the junction left unmatched. Germline V gene sequence: CDR1 SGDLS, CDR2 YYNGEE. The length of the CDR3 is 16 residues. In DNA, the CDR3 is TGTGCCAGCAGCGACGGTTCGGGACAGGGGCCCTATGGCTACACCTTC. Protein: CASSDGSGQGPYGYTF.

This clone was detected only once. The V and J genes are TRBV27 and TRBJ2-5, with a tentative D call TRBD2 (5 bases). Per the germline V gene, CDR1 is MNHEY and CDR2 is SMNVEV (reference sequence). Trimming removed 4 bases from V and 2 bases from J, with 8 bases in between. The CDR3 sequence is 13 residues long. The CDR3 nucleotides are TGTGCCAGCAGTTCTTGGAGGCAAGAGACCCAGTACTTC. Protein sequence: CASSSWRQETQYF.

This clone was seen a handful of times. The chain has TRBV4-3 and TRBJ1-6, with TRBD1 as a possible D gene (5 bases). The germline V and J ends were trimmed by 4 bases and 6 bases, with 7 bases remaining between them. Germline CDR1 and CDR2: LGHNA and YSLEER. The CDR3 consists of 13 residues. CDR3 region: CASSPQGNSPLHF. CDR3 nucleotides: TGCGCCAGCAGCCCTCAGGGTAATTCACCCCTCCACTTT.

As to this clone: Other DNA sequences in the same sample also yield this CDR3. The DNA for the CDR3 is TGTGCCAGCAGTTACCAGGGCTATGGCTACACCTTC. Amino acids: CASSYQGYGYTF. The gene calls are TRBV6-5 and TRBJ1-2, with D tentatively TRBD1 (5 bases). Between the trimmed V and J ends, which lost 2 bases and 4 bases, there was a span of 5 bases. The CDR3 is 12 residues long. Looked up from germline, CDR1 is MNHEY and CDR2 is SVGAGI.